This TCR beta chain was identified in a study of T cells in Graves' hyperthyroidism and ophthalmopathy. Germline V CDR1 and CDR2: MNHEY, SVGEGT. The V and J ends lost 11 bases and 9 bases, in that order; junction bases with no gene match: 8. CDR3 size: 12 residues. There were TCR beta CDR3 regions amplified from RNA transcripts. The HTBI set primed first-round TCR CDR3 RT-PCR. Using its own MiXCR run on the multiplex PCR reads, TCRdb lists one record per CDR3 protein. In the table there are 450,000 to 650,000 distinct CDR3 sequences, approximately 15% of which are singletons. The specimen sequenced was blood. The receptor was isolated from a woman between 18 and 29 years old with Graves' ophthalmopathy. The chain has TRBV6-2 or TRBV6-3 and TRBJ2-7; the match to TRBD1 covers 12 bases. In DNA form, the CDR3 reads TGTGCCGGAACCGGGACAGGGGGCGGGCAGTACTTC. Translated, it gives CAGTGTGGGQYF.